Reported below is one T cell receptor beta chain. Its target is unknown. This specimen belongs to a study of OX40 agonist ivuxolimab in advanced cancers. Points from the study as a whole: No antigen was identified for the clonally expanded peripheral T cells. Expanded clones tended on average to be more numerous among CD8+ T cells than CD4+.

CDR1 is SGHRS, CDR2 YFSETQ, per germline. V lost 0 bases, J lost 0 bases, and 7 bases stayed unmatched. This CDR3 comprises 17 residues. Assay used: immunoSEQ multiplex PCR; TCRdb lists only in-frame clones, some missing. The sample has about 64,000 clones; roughly 80% are singletons. The clonotype originates from an adult with an advanced solid tumor such as melanoma, head and neck, liver or kidney cancer. J is TRBJ2-7 and V is TRBV5-1, with 9 nucleotides matching TRBD2. The sequencing here drew on CD4+ or CD8+ T cells sorted from blood, taken in a trial of the OX40 agonist ivuxolimab. CDR3 coding DNA: TGCGCCAGCAGCTTGGCTAGCGGGGCGCCAAGCTCCTACGAGCAGTACTTC. It codes for CASSLASGAPSSYEQYF.